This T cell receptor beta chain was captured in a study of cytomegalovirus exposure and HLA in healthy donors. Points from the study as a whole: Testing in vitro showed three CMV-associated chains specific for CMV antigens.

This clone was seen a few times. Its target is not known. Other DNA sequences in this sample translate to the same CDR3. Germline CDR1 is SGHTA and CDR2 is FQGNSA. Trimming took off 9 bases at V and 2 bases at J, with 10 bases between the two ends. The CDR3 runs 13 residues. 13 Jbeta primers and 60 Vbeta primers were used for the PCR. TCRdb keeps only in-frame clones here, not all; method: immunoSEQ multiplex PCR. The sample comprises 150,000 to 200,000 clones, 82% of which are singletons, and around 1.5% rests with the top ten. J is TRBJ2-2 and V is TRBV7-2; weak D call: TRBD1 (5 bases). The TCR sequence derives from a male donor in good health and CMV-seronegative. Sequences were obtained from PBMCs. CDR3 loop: CASKGPNTGELFF. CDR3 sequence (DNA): TGTGCCAGTAAGGGGCCTAACACCGGGGAGCTGTTTTTT.